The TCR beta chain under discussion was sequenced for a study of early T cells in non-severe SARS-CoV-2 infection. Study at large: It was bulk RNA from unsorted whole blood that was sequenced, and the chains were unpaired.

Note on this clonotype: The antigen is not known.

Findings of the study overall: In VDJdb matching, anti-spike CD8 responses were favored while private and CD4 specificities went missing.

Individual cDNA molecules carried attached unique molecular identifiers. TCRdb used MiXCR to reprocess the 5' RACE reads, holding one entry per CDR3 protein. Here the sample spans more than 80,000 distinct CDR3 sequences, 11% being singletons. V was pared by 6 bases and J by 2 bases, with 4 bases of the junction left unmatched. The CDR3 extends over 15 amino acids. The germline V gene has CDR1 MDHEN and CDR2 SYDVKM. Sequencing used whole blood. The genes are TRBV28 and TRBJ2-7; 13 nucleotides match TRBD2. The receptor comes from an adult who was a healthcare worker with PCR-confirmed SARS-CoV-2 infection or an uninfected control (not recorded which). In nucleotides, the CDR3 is TGTGCCAGCAGAGTACTAGCGGGAGGGACCTACGAGCAGTACTTC. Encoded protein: CASRVLAGGTYEQYF.